This T cell receptor (beta chain) came from a study of blood T cell repertoires in COVID-19. Measured with immunoSEQ multiplex PCR; TCRdb has only the in-frame clones, and not every one. The repertoire holds fewer than 300,000 clones, with roughly 88% as singletons. Looked up from germline, CDR1 is LNHNV and CDR2 is YYDKDF (reference sequence). The CDR3 has 18 amino acids. The ends lost 0 bases at V and 1 base at J; junction bases unmatched: 11. The TCR sequence derives from a woman in her 30s with acute or convalescent COVID-19. V gene TRBV15 combines with J gene TRBJ1-2, with 7 bases lining up with TRBD1. Sequenced: peripheral blood. CDR3 protein: CATSREGGSRGGNYGYTF. In DNA, the CDR3 is TGTGCCACCAGCAGAGAAGGGGGCAGTAGAGGGGGTAACTATGGCTACACCTTC.